One sample yielded the 18 T cell receptor beta chains listed below, sequenced in a study of cytomegalovirus exposure and HLA in healthy donors. A multiplex PCR was run with 60 Vbeta primers and 13 Jbeta primers. Profiling relied on immunoSEQ multiplex PCR, and the TCRdb table lists in-frame clones only, not all of them. The data show under 200,000 clones, about 75% seen once. The sequenced sample consisted of PBMCs. Receptors were obtained from a woman aged 50 to 60 in good health and CMV-seropositive.

This CDR3 reads CASSSGLAGGRETQYF. The CDR3 DNA reads TGTGCCAGCAGCTCGGGACTAGCGGGGGGGAGGGAGACCCAGTACTTC. V usage is TRBV7-3 and J usage is TRBJ2-5, with 16 positions matching TRBD2. Germline V gene data show CDR1 as SGHTA and CDR2 as FQGTGA. J gave up 5 bases and V 4 bases, and 4 bases lay outside the gene matches. The CDR3 runs to 16 residues. The full variable domain, rest sourced from reference TRBV7-3 and TRBJ2-5, is GAGVSQTPSNKVTEKGKYVELRCDPISGHTALYWYRQSLGQGPEFLIYFQGTGAADDSGLPNDRFFAVRPEGSVSTLKIQRTERGDSAVYLCASSSGLAGGRETQYFGPGTRLLVL.

This chain uses TRBV15 with TRBJ2-2, with TRBD2 matching 13 bases. The length of the CDR3 is 19 residues. Germline trimming cut 0 bases from V and 2 bases from J; bases unmatched to any gene: 6. Germline V gene lookup returns CDR1 LNHNV and CDR2 YYDKDF (reference sequence). The CDR3 here is CATSRDVRLAGGNTGELFF. In DNA, the CDR3 is TGTGCCACCAGCAGAGATGTTCGACTAGCGGGGGGAAACACCGGGGAGCTGTTTTTT. Full variable domain (outside the CDR3, taken from reference TRBV15 and TRBJ2-2): DAMVIQNPRYQVTQFGKPVTLSCSQTLNHNVMYWYQQKSSQAPKLLFHYYDKDFNNEADTPDNFQSRRPNTSFCFLDIRSPGLGDTAMYLCATSRDVRLAGGNTGELFFGEGSRLTVL.

J is TRBJ1-1 and V is TRBV29-1; 8 bases line up with TRBD1. This CDR3 comprises 14 residues. Germline V CDR1 and CDR2: SQVTM, ANQGSEA. Trimming removed 6 bases from V and 4 bases from J; junction bases left unmatched: 10. The CDR3 reads CSVIRGQGSTEAFF. Here the CDR3 DNA reads TGCAGCGTGATCAGGGGGCAAGGAAGCACTGAAGCTTTCTTT.

This sequence joins TRBV18 and TRBJ2-3, with 11 bases that match TRBD2. The CDR3 is 18 residues long. J gave up 0 bases and V 1 base, and 6 bases lay outside the gene matches. CDR1 and CDR2 (germline): KGHSH, LQKENI. Here the CDR3 DNA reads TGTGCCAGCTCACCACTACTAGCGGGGGACCCTAGCACAGATACGCAGTATTTT. This gives the protein CASSPLLAGDPSTDTQYF.

This clone was seen only a few times. Other DNA variants within this sample encode the same CDR3. The chain uses TRBV30 and TRBJ1-2, with D possibly TRBD1 on 5 matching bases. V was clipped by 5 bases and J by 3 bases, with 13 bases between them. CDR3 length: 13 amino acids. Germline lookup yields CDR1 GTSNPN and CDR2 SVGIG (reference sequence). The CDR3 DNA reads as TGTGCCTGGTCCGCGGGGGGGGACTATGGCTACACCTTC. Translation: CAWSAGGDYGYTF. The full variable domain, in which reference TRBV30 and TRBJ1-2 provide the parts outside the CDR3, is SQTIHQWPATLVQPVGSPLSLECTVEGTSNPNLYWYRQAAGRGLQLLFYSVGIGQISSEVPQNLSASRPQDRQFILSSKKLLLSDSGFYLCAWSAGGDYGYTFGSGTRLTVV.

The rearrangement joins TRBV2 to TRBJ2-1; 8 positions agree with TRBD1. Trimming at V came to 7 bases and at J to 7 bases, leaving 6 bases not matched to a gene. The CDR3 length is 13 residues. The germline gives CDR1 SNHLY, CDR2 FYNNEI. The CDR3 spells CASNLDRENEQFF. In nucleotides, the CDR3 is TGTGCCAGCAATCTGGACAGGGAGAATGAGCAGTTCTTC.

This chain joins TRBV5-1 and TRBJ2-7, with 12 bases that match TRBD2. Germline V lookup: CDR1 SGHRS, CDR2 YFSETQ. The V gene end was trimmed by 1 base and the J gene end by 5 bases; junction bases not matched to a gene: 7. The CDR3 is 16 residues long. CDR3 region: CASSLPGLAGHNEQYF. CDR3 nucleotides: TGCGCCAGCAGCTTGCCTGGACTAGCGGGGCATAACGAGCAGTACTTC.

V and J are TRBV6-6 and TRBJ1-1, with TRBD1 matching 7 bases. The germline CDR1 and CDR2 sequences are MNHNY and SVGAGI (reference sequence). The length of the CDR3 is 14 residues. Trimming took 4 bases from V and 10 from J; bases not matched to a gene: 12. CDR3 loop: CASSSLGGEGRAFF. For the CDR3, the DNA is TGTGCCAGCAGTTCTCTAGGGGGCGAAGGGAGAGCTTTCTTT.

This chain uses TRBV19 with TRBJ1-1, with D unresolved. The CDR3 covers 15 residues. V was shortened by 5 bases and J by 3 bases, with 16 bases between the two germline ends. Germline CDR1 LNHDA, CDR2 SQIVND (reference sequence). CDR3 in amino acids: CASSPLVARDTEAFF. The DNA for the CDR3 is TGTGCCAGTAGTCCCCTAGTGGCGCGGGACACTGAAGCTTTCTTT.

V gene TRBV5-6 combines with J gene TRBJ2-7, with 9 bases identical to TRBD1. Per germline, CDR1 SGHDT and CDR2 YYEEEE. The CDR3 length is 16 residues. V lost 4 bases to trimming and J lost 0 bases; unmatched junction nucleotides: 8. CDR3 DNA: TGTGCCAGCAGCCCTATACCGGGACAGGGCTCCTACGAGCAGTACTTC. It is translated as CASSPIPGQGSYEQYF.

In this sample, this clone turned up once. The chain uses TRBV18 and TRBJ1-5, with D maybe TRBD1 (6 bases). V shed 2 bases and J shed 0 bases, with 23 bases lying between them. Looked up from germline, CDR1 is KGHSH and CDR2 is LQKENI. The CDR3 length is 20 residues. This chain's CDR3 is CASSPDRSLGLRYSNQPQHF. The DNA for the CDR3 is TGTGCCAGCTCACCAGACAGGTCGTTGGGGTTGAGGTATAGCAATCAGCCCCAGCATTTT.

This chain uses TRBV6-1 with TRBJ1-3; D may be TRBD1 (6 bases). The CDR3 sequence is 15 residues long. V lost 4 bases and J 0 bases, leaving 10 bases between the germline ends. Germline V gene lookup returns CDR1 MNHNS and CDR2 SASEGT. CDR3 in DNA: TGTGCCAGCAGTGTGGACAGCCTCTCTGGAAACACCATATATTTT. This translates into CASSVDSLSGNTIYF.

CDR3 loop: CASSGQGAGTDTQYF. For the CDR3, the DNA is TGCGCCAGCAGCGGCCAAGGGGCCGGCACAGATACGCAGTATTTT. The chain uses TRBV5-1 and TRBJ2-3; D may be TRBD1 (5 bases). Germline V gene sequence: CDR1 SGHRS, CDR2 YFSETQ. Trimming pared 4 bases from V and 1 base from J, leaving 13 bases between. The CDR3 covers 15 residues.

The chain combines TRBV6-1 with TRBJ1-2, with D uncertain. V was clipped by 7 bases and J by 8 bases, with 23 bases between them. CDR1 is MNHNS, CDR2 SASEGT, per germline. This CDR3 comprises 15 residues. CDR3 DNA: TGTGCCAGCATACAAACCTCAGGCGTTCTCTGGGGCTACACCTTC. Protein product: CASIQTSGVLWGYTF.

The CDR3 DNA is TGTGCCAGCAGCTTAGGGTGGGGGGTGAACTATGGCTACACCTTC. It translates to CASSLGWGVNYGYTF. The genes are TRBV7-8 and TRBJ1-2, with D perhaps matching TRBD1 (5 bases). The CDR3 totals 15 residues. Germline V gives CDR1 SGHVS, CDR2 FQNEAQ. Trimming cost V 1 base and J 2 bases, with 11 bases left between them.

The V call is TRBV27, the J call TRBJ1-1; D might be TRBD1 (5 bases). Trimming stripped 8 bases from V and 2 bases from J, with 12 bases between. CDR1 and CDR2 (germline): MNHEY, SMNVEV (reference sequence). The CDR3 consists of 13 residues. CDR3 sequence reads: CASRGHINTEAFF. The CDR3 DNA reads TGTGCCAGCCGCGGACACATTAACACTGAAGCTTTCTTT.

V is TRBV2 and J is TRBJ2-1, with TRBD2 as a possible D gene (5 bases). The germline V gene encodes CDR1 SNHLY and CDR2 FYNNEI. CDR3 length: 14 residues. V was cut by 2 bases and J by 8 bases, with 13 bases left in between. CDR3 sequence reads: CASSENRDVDEQFF. CDR3 nucleotide sequence: TGTGCCAGCAGTGAAAATCGGGATGTGGATGAGCAGTTCTTC.

The chain uses TRBV18 and TRBJ1-2, with unresolved D. From germline, CDR1 is KGHSH and CDR2 LQKENI. The CDR3 runs to 16 residues. V was shortened by 5 bases and J by 8 bases, with 24 bases between the two germline ends. Here the CDR3 reads CASSFNHDGELGGYTF. The CDR3 DNA is TGTGCCAGCTCATTCAACCACGACGGGGAGCTTGGCGGCTACACCTTC. The whole variable domain, filled in from reference TRBV18 and TRBJ1-2, reads NAGVMQNPRHLVRRRGQEARLRCSPMKGHSHVYWYRQLPEEGLKFMVYLQKENIIDESGMPKERFSAEFPKEGPSILRIQQVVRGDSAAYFCASSFNHDGELGGYTFGSGTRLTVV.